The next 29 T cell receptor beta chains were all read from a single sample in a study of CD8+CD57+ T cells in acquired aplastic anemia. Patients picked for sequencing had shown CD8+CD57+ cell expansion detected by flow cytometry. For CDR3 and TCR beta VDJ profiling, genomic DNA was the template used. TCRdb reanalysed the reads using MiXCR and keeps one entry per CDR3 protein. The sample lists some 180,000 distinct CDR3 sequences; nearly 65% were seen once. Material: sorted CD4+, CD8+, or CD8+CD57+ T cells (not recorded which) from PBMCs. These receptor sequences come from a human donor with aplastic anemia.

In DNA form, the CDR3 reads TGCGCCAGCAGGTCTGGGGTCAGTTCTGGAAACACCATATATTTT. This codes for CASRSGVSSGNTIYF. The chain joins TRBV5-1 to TRBJ1-3; no reliable D call. This CDR3 spans 15 amino acids. The ends were cut back, 5 bases at V and 1 base at J, with 13 bases in the middle. Germline CDR1 is SGHRS and CDR2 is YFSETQ.

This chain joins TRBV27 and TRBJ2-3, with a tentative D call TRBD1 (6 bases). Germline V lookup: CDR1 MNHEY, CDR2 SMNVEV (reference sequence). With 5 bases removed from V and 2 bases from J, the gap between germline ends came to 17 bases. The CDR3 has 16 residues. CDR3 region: CASSSNRVRLTDTQYF. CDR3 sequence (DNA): TGTGCCAGCAGTAGCAACAGGGTACGCCTCACAGATACGCAGTATTTT.

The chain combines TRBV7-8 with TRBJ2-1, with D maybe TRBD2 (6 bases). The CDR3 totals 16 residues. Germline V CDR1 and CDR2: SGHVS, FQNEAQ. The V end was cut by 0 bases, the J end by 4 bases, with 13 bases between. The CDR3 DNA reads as TGTGCCAGCAGCTTAGCCTCGGCGGGAAAGTACAATGAGCAGTTCTTC. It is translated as CASSLASAGKYNEQFF.

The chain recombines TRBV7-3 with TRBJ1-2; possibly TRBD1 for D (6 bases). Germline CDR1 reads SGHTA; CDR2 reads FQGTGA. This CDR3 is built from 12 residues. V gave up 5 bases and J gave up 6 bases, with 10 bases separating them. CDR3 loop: CASSTHRDGYTF. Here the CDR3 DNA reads TGTGCCAGCAGCACCCACAGGGATGGCTACACCTTC.

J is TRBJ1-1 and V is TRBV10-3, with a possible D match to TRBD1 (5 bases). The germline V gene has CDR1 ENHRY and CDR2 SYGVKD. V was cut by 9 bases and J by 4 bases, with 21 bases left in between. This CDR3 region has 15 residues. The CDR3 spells CAMRDYRGESTEAFF. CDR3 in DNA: TGTGCCATGAGAGACTACCGAGGGGAGTCCACTGAAGCTTTCTTT.

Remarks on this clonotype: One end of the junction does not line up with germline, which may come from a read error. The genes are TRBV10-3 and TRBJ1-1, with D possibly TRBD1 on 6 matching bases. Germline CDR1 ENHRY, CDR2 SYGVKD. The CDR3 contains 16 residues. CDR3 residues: CAIGERTVPRNTEAFF. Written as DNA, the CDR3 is TGTGCCATCGGTGAGCGGACAGTTCCTCGGAACACTGAAGCTTTCTTT.

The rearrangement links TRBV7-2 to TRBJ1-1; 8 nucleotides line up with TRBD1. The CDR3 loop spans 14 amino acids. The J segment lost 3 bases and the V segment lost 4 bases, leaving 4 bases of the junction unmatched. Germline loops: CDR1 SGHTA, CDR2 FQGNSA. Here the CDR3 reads CASSWTGYDTEAFF. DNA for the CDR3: TGTGCCAGCAGCTGGACAGGGTATGACACTGAAGCTTTCTTT. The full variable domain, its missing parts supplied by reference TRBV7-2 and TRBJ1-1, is GAGVSQSPSNKVTEKGKDVELRCDPISGHTALYWYRQSLGQGLEFLIYFQGNSAPDKSGLPSDRFSAERTGGSVSTLTIQRTQQEDSAVYLCASSWTGYDTEAFFGQGTRLTVV.

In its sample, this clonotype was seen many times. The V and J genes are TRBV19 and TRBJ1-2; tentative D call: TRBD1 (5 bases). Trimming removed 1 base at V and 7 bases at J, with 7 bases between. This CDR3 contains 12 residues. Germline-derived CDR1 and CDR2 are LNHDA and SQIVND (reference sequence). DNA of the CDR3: TGTGCCAGTAGTATAGGGGGCGCTGGCTACACCTTC. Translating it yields CASSIGGAGYTF.

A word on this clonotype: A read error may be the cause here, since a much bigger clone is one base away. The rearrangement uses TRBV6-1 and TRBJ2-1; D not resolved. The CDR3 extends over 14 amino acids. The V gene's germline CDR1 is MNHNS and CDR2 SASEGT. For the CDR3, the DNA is TGTACCAGCAGTGAAGCGCTTCTAGACAATGAGCAGTTCTTC. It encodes CTSSEALLDNEQFF.

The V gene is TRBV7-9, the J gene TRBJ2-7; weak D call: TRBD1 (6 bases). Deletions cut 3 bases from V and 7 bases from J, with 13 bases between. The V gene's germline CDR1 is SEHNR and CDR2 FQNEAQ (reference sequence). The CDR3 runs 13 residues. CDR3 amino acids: CASSFRTAQEQYF. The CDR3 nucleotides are TGTGCCAGCAGCTTCCGGACAGCACAAGAGCAGTACTTC. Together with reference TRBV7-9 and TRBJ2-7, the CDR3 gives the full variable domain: DTGVSQNPRHKITKRGQNVTFRCDPISEHNRLYWYRQTLGQGPEFLTYFQNEAQLEKSRLLSDRFSAERPKGSFSTLEIQRTEQGDSAMYLCASSFRTAQEQYFGPGTRLTVT.

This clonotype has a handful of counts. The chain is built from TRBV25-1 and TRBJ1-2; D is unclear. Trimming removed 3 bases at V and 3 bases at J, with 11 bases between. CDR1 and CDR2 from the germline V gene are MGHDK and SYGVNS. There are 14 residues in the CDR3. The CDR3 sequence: CASSDTGRYYGYTF. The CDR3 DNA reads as TGTGCCAGCAGTGACACCGGAAGGTACTATGGCTACACCTTC.

This chain's CDR3 is CASSLDPDRPNYEQYF. The CDR3 DNA reads TGTGCCAGCAGCTTAGATCCAGACCGGCCCAACTACGAGCAGTACTTC. The V call is TRBV7-2, the J call TRBJ2-7, with D unresolved. Germline V gene lookup returns CDR1 SGHTA and CDR2 FQGNSA. The CDR3 is 16 amino acids. Trimming shortened V by 1 base and J by 3 bases, and 16 bases separated the two germline ends.

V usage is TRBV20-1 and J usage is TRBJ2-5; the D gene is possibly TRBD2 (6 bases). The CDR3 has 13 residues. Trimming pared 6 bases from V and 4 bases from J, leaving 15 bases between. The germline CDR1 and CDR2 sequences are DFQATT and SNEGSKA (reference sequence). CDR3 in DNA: TGCAGTGCCGTCCGGAGGGCCGGAGAGACCCAGTACTTC. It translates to CSAVRRAGETQYF.

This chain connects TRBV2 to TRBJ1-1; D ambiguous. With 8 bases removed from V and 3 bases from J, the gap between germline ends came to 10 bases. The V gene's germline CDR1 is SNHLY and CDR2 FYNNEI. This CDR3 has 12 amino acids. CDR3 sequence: CASSPMYTEAFF. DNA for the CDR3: TGTGCCAGCTCACCGATGTACACTGAAGCTTTCTTT.

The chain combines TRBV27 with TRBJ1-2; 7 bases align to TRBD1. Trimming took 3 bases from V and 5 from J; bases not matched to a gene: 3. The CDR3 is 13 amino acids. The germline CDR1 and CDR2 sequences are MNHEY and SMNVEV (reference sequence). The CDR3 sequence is CASSLDRFYGYTF. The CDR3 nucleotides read TGTGCCAGCAGTTTGGACAGGTTTTATGGCTACACCTTC.

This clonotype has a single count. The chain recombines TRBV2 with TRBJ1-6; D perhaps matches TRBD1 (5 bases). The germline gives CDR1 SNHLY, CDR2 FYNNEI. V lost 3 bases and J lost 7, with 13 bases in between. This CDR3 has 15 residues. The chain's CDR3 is CASSDVEGRNSPLHF. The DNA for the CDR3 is TGTGCCAGCAGTGATGTTGAGGGACGGAATTCACCCCTCCACTTT.

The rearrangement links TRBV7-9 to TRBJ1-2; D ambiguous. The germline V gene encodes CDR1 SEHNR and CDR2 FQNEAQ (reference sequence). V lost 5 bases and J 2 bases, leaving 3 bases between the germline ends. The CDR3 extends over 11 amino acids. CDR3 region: CASSQNYGYTF. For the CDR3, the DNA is TGTGCCAGCAGCCAGAACTATGGCTACACCTTC.

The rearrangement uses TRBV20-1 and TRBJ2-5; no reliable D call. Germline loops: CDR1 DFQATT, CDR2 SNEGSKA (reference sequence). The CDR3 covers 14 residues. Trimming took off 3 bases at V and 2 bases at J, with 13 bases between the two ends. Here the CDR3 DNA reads TGCAGTGCTAGTACGGTCGGGCAGCAAGAGACCCAGTACTTC. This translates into CSASTVGQQETQYF.

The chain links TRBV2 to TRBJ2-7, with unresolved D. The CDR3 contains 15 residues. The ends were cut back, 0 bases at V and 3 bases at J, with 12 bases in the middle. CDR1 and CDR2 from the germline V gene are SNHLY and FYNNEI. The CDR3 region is CASSEALNPLYEQYF. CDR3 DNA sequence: TGTGCCAGCAGTGAAGCGTTGAATCCCCTCTACGAGCAGTACTTC.

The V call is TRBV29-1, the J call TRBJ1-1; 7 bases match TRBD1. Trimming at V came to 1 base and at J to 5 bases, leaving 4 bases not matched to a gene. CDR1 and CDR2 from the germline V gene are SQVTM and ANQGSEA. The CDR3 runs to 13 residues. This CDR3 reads CSVEGAGGTEAFF. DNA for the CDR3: TGCAGCGTTGAAGGGGCAGGGGGAACTGAAGCTTTCTTT.

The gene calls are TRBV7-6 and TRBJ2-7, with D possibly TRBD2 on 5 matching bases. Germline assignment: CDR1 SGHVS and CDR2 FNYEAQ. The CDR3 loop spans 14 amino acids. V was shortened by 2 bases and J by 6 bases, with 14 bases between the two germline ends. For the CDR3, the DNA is TGTGCCAGCAGCTTATCGCCCGAGGGTGTCGAGCAGTACTTC. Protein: CASSLSPEGVEQYF.

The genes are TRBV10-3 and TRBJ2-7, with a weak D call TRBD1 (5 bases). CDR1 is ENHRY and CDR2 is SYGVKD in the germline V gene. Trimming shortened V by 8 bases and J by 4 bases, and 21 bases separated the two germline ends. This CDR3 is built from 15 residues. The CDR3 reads CAIGIDSAPLYEQYV. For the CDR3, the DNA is TGTGCCATCGGGATTGACAGTGCCCCCTTGTACGAGCAGTACGTC.

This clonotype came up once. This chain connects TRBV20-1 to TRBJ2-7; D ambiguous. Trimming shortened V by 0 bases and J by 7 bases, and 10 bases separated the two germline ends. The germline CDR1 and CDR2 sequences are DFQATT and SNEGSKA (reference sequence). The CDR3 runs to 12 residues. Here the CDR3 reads CSARDVQNEQYF. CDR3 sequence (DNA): TGCAGTGCTAGAGATGTTCAGAATGAGCAGTACTTC.

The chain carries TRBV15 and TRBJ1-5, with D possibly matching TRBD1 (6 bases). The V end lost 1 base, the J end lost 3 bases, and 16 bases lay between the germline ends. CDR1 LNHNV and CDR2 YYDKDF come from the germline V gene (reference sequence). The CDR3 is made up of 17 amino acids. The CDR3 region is CATSRGADRMANQPQHF. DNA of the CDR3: TGTGCCACCAGCAGAGGGGCCGACAGGATGGCCAATCAGCCCCAGCATTTT. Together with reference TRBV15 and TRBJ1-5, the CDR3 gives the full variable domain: DAMVIQNPRYQVTQFGKPVTLSCSQTLNHNVMYWYQQKSSQAPKLLFHYYDKDFNNEADTPDNFQSRRPNTSFCFLDIRSPGLGDTAMYLCATSRGADRMANQPQHFGDGTRLSIL.

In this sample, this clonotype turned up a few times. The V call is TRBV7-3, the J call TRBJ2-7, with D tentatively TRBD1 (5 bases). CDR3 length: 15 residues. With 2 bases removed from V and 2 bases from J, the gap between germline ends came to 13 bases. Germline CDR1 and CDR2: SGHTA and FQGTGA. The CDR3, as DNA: TGTGCCAGCAGCTTAGGCACAGGCGGCCCCTACGAGCAGTACTTC. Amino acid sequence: CASSLGTGGPYEQYF. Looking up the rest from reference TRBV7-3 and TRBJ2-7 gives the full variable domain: GAGVSQTPSNKVTEKGKYVELRCDPISGHTALYWYRQSLGQGPEFLIYFQGTGAADDSGLPNDRFFAVRPEGSVSTLKIQRTERGDSAVYLCASSLGTGGPYEQYFGPGTRLTVT.

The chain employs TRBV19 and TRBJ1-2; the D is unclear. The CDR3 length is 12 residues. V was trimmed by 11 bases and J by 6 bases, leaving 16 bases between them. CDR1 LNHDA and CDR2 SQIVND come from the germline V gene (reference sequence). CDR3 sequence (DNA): TGTGCCGGCCCCCCCGCTACTGATGGCTACACCTTC. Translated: CAGPPATDGYTF.

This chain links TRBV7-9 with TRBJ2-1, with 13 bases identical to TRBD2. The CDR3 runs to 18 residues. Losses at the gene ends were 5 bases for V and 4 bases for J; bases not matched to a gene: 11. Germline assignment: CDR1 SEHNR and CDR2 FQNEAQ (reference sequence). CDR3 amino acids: CASSRTSGGFEGYNEQFF. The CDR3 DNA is TGTGCCAGCAGCCGGACTAGCGGGGGCTTTGAAGGTTACAATGAGCAGTTCTTC.

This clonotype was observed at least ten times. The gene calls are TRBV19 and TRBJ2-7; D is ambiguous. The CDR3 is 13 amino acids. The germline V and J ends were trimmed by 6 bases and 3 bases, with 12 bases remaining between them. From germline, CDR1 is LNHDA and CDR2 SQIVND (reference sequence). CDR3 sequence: CASSYLLGYEQYF. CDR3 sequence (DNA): TGTGCCAGTAGCTACCTCCTAGGCTACGAGCAGTACTTC.

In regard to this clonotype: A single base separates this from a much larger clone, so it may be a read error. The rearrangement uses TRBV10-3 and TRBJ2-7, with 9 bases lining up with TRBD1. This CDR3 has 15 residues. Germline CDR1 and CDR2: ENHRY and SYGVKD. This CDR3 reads CASLLGDREIDEQHF. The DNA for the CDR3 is TGTGCCAGCCTCCTAGGGGACAGGGAAATTGACGAGCAGCACTTC.